This TCR beta chain was retrieved from a study of radiotherapy plus CTLA-4 blockade in lung cancer. Study in general: The study recorded objective responses in roughly 20% of patients and disease control in approximately 33%.

The method was immunoSEQ multiplex PCR; TCRdb's version includes in-frame clones alone and lacks a portion of them. The data show 53,000 or so clones, nearly 90% seen once. Per germline, CDR1 SGHAT and CDR2 FQNNGV. The CDR3 is made up of 17 amino acids. Trimming removed 1 base from V and 1 base from J, with 13 bases in between. V usage is TRBV11-2 and J usage is TRBJ2-2, with TRBD2 as a possible D gene (5 bases). The material sequenced was peripheral blood, taken from a patient treated with radiotherapy plus ipilimumab. This receptor was identified in a human donor with non-small cell lung cancer whose response to radiotherapy plus ipilimumab could not be evaluated. DNA for the CDR3: TGTGCCAGCAGCTTAGGAGTTGGAGGAAAGAACACCGGGGAGCTGTTTTTT. Translated, it gives CASSLGVGGKNTGELFF.